This T cell receptor (beta chain) was recorded in a study of tumor-infiltrating lymphocytes in primary liver carcinoma (dated by TCRdb to 2015 to 2018). Study-level background: The five patients, three men and two women aged 30 to 69 years, had hepatocellular carcinoma (four) or combined HCC and intrahepatic cholangiocarcinoma (one). The five patients had tumors of stage T1-T3 N0M0, with maximum diameters ranging from roughly 4.2 to 10 cm. Samples yielded roughly 3.5 to 8 million productive TCRbeta reads; read depth did not differ significantly between tissue types. TCRbeta repertoire sequencing, expression microarrays and whole-exome sequencing were combined in the study across five regions of each liver tumor, with adjacent normal tissue and blood also included. A total of 35 or so specimens from 5 patients went through TCRbeta repertoire sequencing, namely 25 tumor regions, 5 adjacent noncancerous liver tissues and 5 peripheral blood samples. To link TCRbeta repertoire diversity with the local molecular phenotype, the approximately 23 tumor region samples were profiled using Agilent mRNA microarrays. Repertoires from technical replicates were highly reproducible, with mean shared-clone rates approximately 0.9 and correlation coefficients above 0.95.

Without any cell sorting, total RNA and DNA were extracted together from around 20-30 mg of bulk tissue using the AllPrep DNA/RNA mini kit. Four or five patients with histopathologically diagnosed primary liver carcinoma underwent surgical resection in China between November 2015 and 2016. At the time of sampling, the patients had chronic HBV infection and had not received any treatment. Each tumor was sampled at five spatially separated regions: the superior, inferior, left-lateral and right-lateral poles and the tumor centre. Histology showed that every tumor sample contained more than 85% viable tumor cells. Fresh tumor and adjacent tissue pieces were bisected; one half was stored in RNAlater at -80°C, the other sent for histology. The investigation overall reported the following: Only about 7.5-25% of top clones were found in all five regions of a tumor, suggesting spatial heterogeneity of tumor-infiltrating T cells. A significantly larger repertoire fraction was made up by the top 250 clones in tumors than in blood (p = 0.039). With just four to six patients in the study, the authors point out that the findings should be validated in a larger study. Bulk unsorted samples precluded comparing CD4+ and CD8+ T cell repertoires. Because only the TCR beta chain was sequenced and unpaired alpha chains were not captured, true repertoire diversity is likely underestimated. Repertoire overlap was higher between tumor regions (mean roughly 35%) than tumor-adjacent (around 17%) or tumor-blood (about 14%) pairs, consistent with antigen-driven expansion.

A note on this clonotype: Its antigen is currently not known. A junction end diverges from the germline sequence, so it may reflect a read error.

Via the germline V gene (reference sequence), CDR1 is DFQATT and CDR2 SNEGSKA. Including the terminal cysteine and phenylalanine, the CDR3 comprises 14 residues. Only the CDR3 DNA stays, 42 bases, in frame from base 1. Starting from 500 to 600 ng total RNA, TCRbeta-specific cDNA was produced by reverse transcription with a constant-region primer and ProtoScript II reverse transcriptase. Construction of the TCRbeta libraries relied on three nested rounds of multiplex PCR, following a slightly modified ARM-PCR procedure. Each of the first two PCR rounds ran for approximately 11 cycles and used multiplex TRBV1-TRBV30 forward primers together with a Cbeta reverse primer. Sample barcodes and Illumina adapters were added in a final 25-cycle PCR using Deep VentR polymerase. Before sequencing, amplicons of 200-500 bp were purified from gel using a QIAquick gel extraction kit. An Illumina HiSeq 2500 was used to sequence the TCRbeta amplicons, generating 250-bp paired-end reads. The original methods were these. To recover full CDR3 sequences, reads were quality-trimmed using Trimmomatic v0.33 and paired reads were then merged using FLASH v1.2.11. V, D and J germline segments were assigned to the rearranged TCRbeta sequences using MiGEC v1.2.1b. Clonotype statistics, along with Shannon-Wiener diversity indices, were calculated using VDJtools v1.0.0. Except for diversity analysis, only each sample's 250 most abundant clonotypes were used in subsequent analyses to reduce sampling bias. TCRdb reprocessing: public reads trimmed at Q25 with fastp, clones called with MiXCR, in-frame beta chains kept. Entries are consolidated by CDR3 protein sequence, retaining the most common genes and DNA. The authors' filters were not applied to this entry. The sample table lists some 50,000 distinct CDR3 sequences, about three quarters of them with a count of one. The ten largest clonotypes hold around 30% of the sample.

This receptor was identified in a man between 40 and 49 years old with primary liver carcinoma and hepatitis B virus infection. The sample comprised liver tumor tissue from sampling region 5. In light of the paper, this sample's cell subset or site label describes: tumor region T5, tumor centre. The rearranged chain carries TRBV20-1 and TRBJ2-5; the D segment is perhaps TRBD1 or TRBD2, each sharing 6 matched bases. The CDR3 is CNARDHPEGGTQYF. The DNA sequence follows: TGCAATGCTAGAGATCACCCAGAGGGGGGCACCCAGTACTTC.